The 15 T cell receptor beta chains reported below all come from one sample, sequenced in a study of neoadjuvant anti-PD-1 for oral cavity cancer. Time point here: after neoadjuvant nivolumab, at surgical resection. The protocol was immunoSEQ multiplex PCR, while the TCRdb copy is restricted to in-frame clones and leaves out a portion. The sample has roughly 15,000 clones, approximately 75% seen once. Here the sequenced sample was PBMCs, taken after nivolumab (anti-PD-1) treatment. The receptor source for this set is a person aged 40 to 85 with oral cavity squamous cell carcinoma.

The chain couples TRBV11-2 to TRBJ1-2; the D is unclear. The germline CDR1 and CDR2 sequences are SGHAT and FQNNGV. Between the trimmed V and J ends, which lost 2 bases and 4 bases, there was a span of 8 bases. The CDR3 consists of 13 residues. The CDR3 is CASSLSSRYGYTF. The DNA of the CDR3 is TGTGCCAGCAGCTTAAGCAGCCGCTATGGCTACACCTTC.

The CDR3: CASSAGTLKQETQYF. The CDR3 DNA is TGTGCCAGCAGCGCCGGGACTTTGAAGCAAGAGACCCAGTACTTC. The rearrangement uses TRBV7-2 and TRBJ2-5; possible D gene TRBD2, 6 bases. V was clipped by 5 bases and J by 2 bases, with 15 bases between them. This CDR3 region has 15 residues. CDR1 and CDR2 from the germline V gene are SGHTA and FQGNSA.

This clone came up a few times. This chain uses TRBV6-5 with TRBJ2-7; a possible D gene is TRBD1 (6 bases). The CDR3 runs to 14 residues. V was clipped by 5 bases and J by 4 bases, with 15 bases between them. CDR1 is MNHEY, CDR2 SVGAGI, per germline. CDR3 DNA sequence: TGTGCCAGCAGTGTGGACAGCTTTGGTTACGAGCAGTACTTC. It is translated as CASSVDSFGYEQYF.

Concerning this clone: One end of the junction is discordant with germline, which a read error may explain. V and J are TRBV28 and TRBJ2-7; D possibly corresponds to TRBD2 (7 bases). Germline-derived CDR1 and CDR2 are MDHEN and SYDVKM. CDR3 length equals 14 residues. DNA of the CDR3: TGTGCCAGCATGAGGGGGGGCGGCTCCAACGAGCAGTACTTC. Encoded protein: CASMRGGGSNEQYF.

The V gene is TRBV5-4, the J gene TRBJ1-2, with D tentatively TRBD1 (6 bases). CDR1 is SGHNT, CDR2 YYREEE, per germline (reference sequence). The CDR3 sequence is 15 residues long. V lost 4 bases, J lost 5 bases, and 18 bases lay in between. CDR3 coding DNA: TGTGCCAGCAGCCCTGAGGGGGGGTTGATGTATGGCTACACCTTC. Protein: CASSPEGGLMYGYTF.

This sequence joins TRBV7-9 and TRBJ2-7; tentatively, D is TRBD2 (6 bases). Between the trimmed V and J ends, which lost 4 bases and 0 bases, there was a span of 19 bases. Germline CDR1 is SEHNR and CDR2 is FQNEAQ (reference sequence). The CDR3 loop spans 17 amino acids. CDR3 amino acids: CASSSFTGTFASYEQYF. The CDR3 DNA reads TGTGCCAGCAGCTCATTTACCGGGACTTTCGCCTCCTACGAGCAGTACTTC.

The chain combines TRBV28 with TRBJ1-4; D is uncertain. This CDR3 has 14 residues. The ends were cut back, 6 bases at V and 8 bases at J, with 16 bases in the middle. The germline V gene encodes CDR1 MDHEN and CDR2 SYDVKM. The CDR3 protein is CASRRASMDEKLFF. The CDR3 bases are TGTGCCAGCAGGCGGGCCAGTATGGACGAAAAACTGTTTTTT.

The J gene is TRBJ2-5, the V gene TRBV2, with D perhaps assigned TRBD1 or TRBD2 (5 bases each). The CDR3 length is 14 residues. Germline V gene sequence: CDR1 SNHLY, CDR2 FYNNEI. The V end was cut by 6 bases, the J end by 2 bases, with 13 bases between. The CDR3 is CASRAGTVQETQYF. The CDR3 DNA reads as TGTGCCAGCAGGGCAGGGACCGTTCAAGAGACCCAGTACTTC.

The gene calls are TRBV19 and TRBJ2-2; D unclear. The V end was cut by 2 bases, the J end by 7 bases, with 5 bases between. CDR1 is LNHDA and CDR2 is SQIVND in the germline V gene (reference sequence). There are 12 residues in the CDR3. CDR3 in amino acids: CASSIPHGELFF. CDR3 sequence (DNA): TGTGCCAGTAGTATACCCCACGGGGAGCTGTTTTTT.

The rearrangement uses TRBV19 and TRBJ1-2, with D possibly TRBD1 on 6 matching bases. Trimming removed 3 bases at V and 3 bases at J, with 11 bases between. The CDR3 runs to 14 residues. Germline CDR1 is LNHDA and CDR2 is SQIVND (reference sequence). The CDR3 bases are TGTGCCAGTAGTATTGGGGGCGCTGACTATGGCTACACCTTC. Protein product: CASSIGGADYGYTF. The entire variable domain, with the rest obtained from reference TRBV19 and TRBJ1-2, is as follows: DGGITQSPKYLFRKEGQNVTLSCEQNLNHDAMYWYRQDPGQGLRLIYYSQIVNDFQKGDIAEGYSVSREKKESFPLTVTSAQKNPTAFYLCASSIGGADYGYTFGSGTRLTVV.

V usage is TRBV2 and J usage is TRBJ1-5; a weak D match, TRBD1 (5 bases). This CDR3 comprises 14 residues. Per germline, CDR1 SNHLY and CDR2 FYNNEI. V shed 6 bases and J shed 7 bases, with 16 bases lying between them. The CDR3 DNA is TGTGCCAGCAGGGAGGGGTTTAGCGACCAGCCCCAGCATTTT. Translating it yields CASREGFSDQPQHF.

This chain connects TRBV5-1 to TRBJ2-1, with 11 bases lining up with TRBD2. V trimming: 4 bases; J trimming: 4 bases; junction bases outside the gene matches: 7. The CDR3 totals 16 residues. Per germline, CDR1 SGHRS and CDR2 YFSETQ. The CDR3 sequence is CASSPQTSGAYNEQFF. The CDR3 DNA is TGCGCCAGCAGCCCCCAGACTAGCGGGGCATACAATGAGCAGTTCTTC.

J is TRBJ2-7 and V is TRBV30, with D possibly called TRBD1 or TRBD2 (6 bases each). Trimming stripped 0 bases from V and 3 bases from J, with 12 bases between. The CDR3 is made up of 14 amino acids. The germline V gene has CDR1 GTSNPN and CDR2 SVGIG (reference sequence). DNA of the CDR3: TGTGCCTGGAGTGTCACAGGGACTGTCTACGAGCAGTACTTC. This gives the protein CAWSVTGTVYEQYF.

This chain joins TRBV29-1 and TRBJ2-2; TRBD2 aligns across 7 bases. The CDR3 totals 14 residues. Germline V gene data show CDR1 as SQVTM and CDR2 as ANQGSEA. With 6 bases clipped from V and 2 bases from J, the junction kept 6 bases outside the gene matches. The CDR3 nucleotides read TGCAGCGTCAACGGGGAGGGAAACACCGGGGAGCTGTTTTTT. This encodes CSVNGEGNTGELFF.

The chain employs TRBV7-9 and TRBJ2-2, with 14 bases aligning to TRBD2. Germline CDR1 and CDR2: SEHNR and FQNEAQ (reference sequence). This CDR3 region has 18 residues. Germline trimming cut 4 bases from V and 1 base from J; bases unmatched to any gene: 5. CDR3 loop: CASSWGLAGVGNTGELFF. CDR3 nucleotide sequence: TGTGCCAGCAGCTGGGGACTAGCGGGAGTCGGGAACACCGGGGAGCTGTTTTTT.